The source of this T cell receptor beta chain is a study of blood T cell repertoires in COVID-19. Looking at the study overall: COVID-19 samples, acute and convalescent, were from the United States, Italy and Spain. T cells, B-cell-depleted T cells, or PBMCs supplied cDNA or gDNA.

The V and J ends lost 4 bases and 0 bases respectively, with 12 bases between them. Germline assignment: CDR1 KGHDR and CDR2 SFDVKD. This CDR3 contains 16 residues. In this sample, this clone turned up a few times. In the authors' workflow: Estimates of nucleated cell counts were drawn from the amplification of reference gene primers. Produced via immunoSEQ multiplex PCR; TCRdb's table is partial and in-frame only. V and J calls plus clone size are reproduced from that table; the DNA served to infer D and trimming. The table shows about 200,000 clones, with almost 85% occurring only once. Sequencing was carried out using peripheral blood. This sequence was found in a human donor with acute or convalescent COVID-19. The donor label of this sample is uncertain. The chain links TRBV24-1 to TRBJ1-5; D perhaps matches TRBD1 (5 bases). In nucleotides, the CDR3 is TGTGCCACCAGTGAAGCAGGGTCCTATAGCAATCAGCCCCAGCATTTT. It is translated as CATSEAGSYSNQPQHF.